There are a few counts of the clone carrying this T cell receptor beta chain. The antigen is unknown. In making TCR beta libraries, quantitative 5'-RACE with molecular barcodes was used. TCRdb independently ran MiXCR on the 5' RACE reads; one entry per CDR3 protein. Of roughly 440,000 distinct CDR3 sequences listed, about 15% are singletons. This sample stems from a study of CD8 T cells in ankylosing spondylitis. General study results and limits: Typical of ankylosing spondylitis blood, it appeared, was a TCR beta motif of 7 or 8 highly homologous variants.

The CDR3 is made up of 14 amino acids. Unmatched junction bases numbered 6, after V lost 3 bases and J lost 6 bases. The germline gives CDR1 DFQATT, CDR2 SNEGSKA (reference sequence). Source material: blood, either unsorted or a sorted T cell fraction (not recorded which). The V and J genes are TRBV20-1 and TRBJ1-4, with 8 positions matching TRBD1. The TCR originated in a male donor with ankylosing spondylitis. CDR3 sequence (DNA): TGCAGTGCTAGTCGCAGGGGGCGCGATGAAAAACTGTTTTTT. Amino acid sequence: CSASRRGRDEKLFF.